This T cell receptor (beta chain) was documented in a study of T-cell memory formation after mild COVID-19. This clonotype was counted once. TCRdb analysed the 5' RACE reads with MiXCR anew, one entry per CDR3 protein. The sample includes a few hundred thousand distinct CDR3 sequences, around 14% of them seen just once. The CDR3 sequence is 15 residues long. The germline CDR1 and CDR2 sequences are MGHRA and YSYEKL. V lost 0 bases and J lost 0, with 8 bases in between. Sequencing input: PBMCs or a T cell subset sorted from them (not recorded which). This clonotype was sampled from a man aged 18 to 30 who had mild COVID-19 (a few samples of this study predate the infection). Cell type and time point are not known. The chain has TRBV4-1 and TRBJ1-1; no definite D call. Written as DNA, the CDR3 is TGCGCCAGCAGCCAAGAGGAGGTGATGAACACTGAAGCTTTCTTT. Translated: CASSQEEVMNTEAFF.